Listed below are T cell receptor beta chains from one sample, sequenced in a study of blood T cell repertoires in COVID-19. Assay used: immunoSEQ multiplex PCR; TCRdb lists only in-frame clones, some missing. The sample gives about 76,000 clones, 75% to 90% of which show up once; 15% to 20% is in the top ten. The sample was peripheral blood. The origin of the receptors is a human donor in a cohort sampled during active COVID-19. CDR3s include the opening cysteine and the closing phenylalanine or tryptophan. A D gene is named only where the DNA matches it firmly. Not every row has a clone size; where given, it reads once, few, many or a size class.

length,V,J,D,size,DNA,CDR3
14,TRBV5-5,TRBJ2-1,NA,NA,TGTGCCAGCAGCTTAGGAGGGGATTACAATGAGCAGTTCTTC,CASSLGGDYNEQFF
13,TRBV19,TRBJ2-3,NA,NA,TGTGCCAGTAGTTCCCGACTAGAGGGCCAGCAGTATTTT,CASSSRLEGQQYF
16,TRBV4-1,TRBJ2-3,TRBD2,few,TGCGCCAGCAGCCACGGGGGTAGCGGGATATCCGATACGCAGTATTTT,CASSHGGSGISDTQYF
13,TRBV5-4,TRBJ1-2,TRBD1,NA,TGTGCCAGCAGCTCCCCAGGGGGCTATGGCTACACCTTC,CASSSPGGYGYTF
16,TRBV4-1,TRBJ2-4,NA,NA,TGCGCCAGCAGCCAAGATGTTGAGTTGCCCAAAAACATTCAGTACTTC,CASSQDVELPKNIQYF
15,TRBV6-2/TRBV6-3,TRBJ2-6,NA,few,TGTGCCAGCAGTACGAGGCCCGGGGGGGCCAACGTCCTGACTTTC,CASSTRPGGANVLTF
12,TRBV21-1,TRBJ2-5,NA,NA,TGTGCCAGCCCCTATTCGAGCGAGACCCAGTACTTC,CASPYSSETQYF
13,TRBV6-6,TRBJ2-7,NA,NA,TGTGCCAGCATGGAGGATCGCTCCTACGAGCAGTACTTC,CASMEDRSYEQYF
14,TRBV5-6,TRBJ1-1,TRBD1,NA,TGTGCCAGCAGCTTACTGACAGGGTCCACTGAAGCTTTCTTT,CASSLLTGSTEAFF
14,TRBV27,TRBJ2-7,TRBD1,NA,TGTGCCAGCAGTTTAAAAAGACAGGGCAACGAGCAGTACTTC,CASSLKRQGNEQYF
13,TRBV5-1,TRBJ2-3,NA,NA,TGCGCCAGCAGCTTGGGAGCGGGAGATACGCAGTATTTT,CASSLGAGDTQYF
14,TRBV7-3,TRBJ1-6,TRBD1,few,TGTGCCAGCAGCGTAAGACAGGGGAATTCACCCCTCCACTTT,CASSVRQGNSPLHF
14,TRBV7-3,TRBJ2-3,NA,NA,TGTGCCAGCAGCTTATTTACAGGGACAGATACGCAGTATTTT,CASSLFTGTDTQYF
13,TRBV28,TRBJ1-1,NA,NA,TGTGCCAGCAGGTCCGCGGTGAACACTGAAGCTTTCTTT,CASRSAVNTEAFF
14,TRBV3-1/TRBV3-2,TRBJ1-2,NA,NA,TGTGCCAGCAGCCAAGGATTCGGGGGAACAGGCTACACCTTC,CASSQGFGGTGYTF
13,TRBV11-2,TRBJ2-1,NA,NA,TGTGCCAGCACCTCGTCAGGGTACAATGAGCAGTTCTTC,CASTSSGYNEQFF
14,TRBV28,TRBJ1-4,TRBD1,NA,TGTGCCAGCAGTGAAGCAGGACAGGCTAAGAGGCTGTTTTTT,CASSEAGQAKRLFF
15,TRBV5-5,TRBJ2-7,NA,NA,TGTGCCAGCAGCTTGGTTTTGTCCGGGGACTACGAGCAGTACTTC,CASSLVLSGDYEQYF
16,TRBV19,TRBJ1-6,NA,NA,TGTGCCAGTAGTATTTACGGGGGGCGCGTTAATTCACCCCTCCACTTT,CASSIYGGRVNSPLHF
11,TRBV28,TRBJ2-5,NA,NA,TGTGCCAGCCGAAGGGGTGAGACCCAGTACTTC,CASRRGETQYF
17,TRBV5-1,TRBJ1-1,TRBD1,NA,TGCGCCAGCAGCTTGGCGGCAGGGGGCCTATTGAACACTGAAGCTTTCTTT,CASSLAAGGLLNTEAFF
14,TRBV28,TRBJ2-7,TRBD2,NA,TGTGCCAGCAGGGGTAGCGGGAGGGGGAGAGAGCAGTACTTC,CASRGSGRGREQYF
16,TRBV5-1,TRBJ1-3,NA,few,TGCGCCAGCAGCTTGGCCGGGGGGCGCTTAGGAAACACCATATATTTT,CASSLAGGRLGNTIYF
13,TRBV9,TRBJ2-1,NA,NA,TGTGCCAGCAGCATCGGGGGCTACAATGAGCAGTTCTTC,CASSIGGYNEQFF
15,TRBV11-2,TRBJ1-2,NA,NA,TGTGCCAGCAGCTTACGGCAGGGGACCAACTATGGCTACACCTTC,CASSLRQGTNYGYTF
12,TRBV6-5,TRBJ2-1,NA,NA,TGTGCCAGCAAGGGGGGGGCCAATGAGCAGTTCTTC,CASKGGANEQFF
13,TRBV12-3/TRBV12-4,TRBJ2-7,TRBD1,once,TGTGCCAGCAGTAAGGACAGGGGGGTAGAGCAGTACTTC,CASSKDRGVEQYF
12,TRBV29-1,TRBJ1-4,TRBD1,NA,TGCAGCGTTGCAGGGGGGAATGAAAAACTGTTTTTT,CSVAGGNEKLFF
13,TRBV28,TRBJ2-7,NA,NA,TGTGCCAGCCTTCAAGGCAGGGCCTACGAGCAGTACTTC,CASLQGRAYEQYF